The 32 T cell receptor beta chains in this list originate from one sample, sequenced in a study of T cells expressing NK-cell markers. TCRdb re-called the 5' RACE reads and shows each CDR3 protein once, DNA omitted. Reported are about 550,000 distinct CDR3 sequences; the ten largest clones contain 3.5% to 4.5%. Input material: blood T cells: a sorted CD56 or NKG2C T cell subset, CD4+ or CD8+ T cells, or bulk PBMC T cells (not recorded which). Receptors originate from a man between 18 and 35 years old in good health.

The chain carries TRBV12-3 or TRBV12-4 and TRBJ2-2. The CDR3 sequence is 13 residues long. The CDR3 loop reads CASSPVNTGELFF.

This clonotype is classed as medium-sized by frequency. The chain employs TRBV20-1 and TRBJ1-3. There are 14 residues in the CDR3. CDR1 is DFQATT, CDR2 SNEGSKA, per germline (reference sequence). CDR3 sequence reads: CSAGPDRPGNTIYF.

The chain is built from TRBV28 and TRBJ2-7; the TRBD1 assignment by TCRdb is unverifiable without DNA. Germline assignment: CDR1 MDHEN and CDR2 SYDVKM. CDR3 length: 16 amino acids. CDR3 sequence reads: CASSHASSAAGGEQYF.

The chain employs TRBV29-1 and TRBJ2-1; no DNA is available, so the TRBD2 call from TCRdb remains unchecked. Germline V gives CDR1 SQVTM, CDR2 ANQGSEA. The CDR3 sequence is 16 residues long. The CDR3: CSVEARGIADYNEQFF.

V and J are TRBV14 and TRBJ2-2; absent DNA, TCRdb's TRBD1 call cannot be checked. There are 14 residues in the CDR3. Germline values: CDR1 SGHDN, CDR2 FVKESK. The CDR3 protein is CASSQYRTTGELFF.

J is TRBJ2-1 and V is TRBV7-6; lacking DNA, the TRBD1 call made by TCRdb goes unchecked. The CDR3 has 15 amino acids. In germline, CDR1 is SGHVS, CDR2 FNYEAQ. The CDR3 loop reads CASSPEVGDYNEQFF.

CDR3: CASSPPGGQTKNIQYF. The V and J genes are TRBV27 and TRBJ2-4; TCRdb indicates TRBD1, and absent DNA this call remains unverified. CDR1 MNHEY and CDR2 SMNVEV come from the germline V gene (reference sequence). The length of the CDR3 is 16 residues.

This chain uses TRBV9 with TRBJ1-3; TCRdb returns TRBD1, unconfirmable since there is no DNA. This CDR3 is 18 amino acids long. Germline CDR1 SGDLS, CDR2 YYNGEE. The CDR3 sequence: CASSGRNRGQESGNTIYF.

V usage is TRBV11-2 and J usage is TRBJ1-1; checking the TCRdb D call of TRBD1 is not possible without DNA. Germline CDR1 reads SGHAT; CDR2 reads FQNNGV. The CDR3 loop spans 15 amino acids. CDR3 protein: CASSTPGRSNTEAFF. Together with reference TRBV11-2 and TRBJ1-1, the CDR3 gives the full variable domain: EAGVAQSPRYKIIEKRQSVAFWCNPISGHATLYWYQQILGQGPKLLIQFQNNGVVDDSQLPKDRFSAERLKGVDSTLKIQPAKLEDSAVYLCASSTPGRSNTEAFFGQGTRLTVV.

The chain couples TRBV30 to TRBJ1-6; without DNA, the TCRdb call of TRBD1 cannot be checked. Germline loops: CDR1 GTSNPN, CDR2 SVGIG (reference sequence). The CDR3 sequence is 14 residues long. The CDR3 is CAWNRPTGFSPLHF. The complete variable domain, with remaining parts taken from reference TRBV30 and TRBJ1-6, reads SQTIHQWPATLVQPVGSPLSLECTVEGTSNPNLYWYRQAAGRGLQLLFYSVGIGQISSEVPQNLSASRPQDRQFILSSKKLLLSDSGFYLCAWNRPTGFSPLHFGNGTRLTVT.

The CDR3 protein is CASSSAGGGYTF. The rearrangement joins TRBV7-2 to TRBJ1-2; TCRdb designates TRBD1, a call that cannot be tested without DNA. CDR1 is SGHTA, CDR2 FQGNSA, per germline. The CDR3 extends over 12 amino acids.

The rearrangement uses TRBV12-3 or TRBV12-4 and TRBJ2-5; TCRdb designates TRBD1, a call that cannot be tested without DNA. This CDR3 spans 14 amino acids. CDR3 loop: CASSSTTGASAQYF.

The chain couples TRBV12-3 or TRBV12-4 to TRBJ2-5; TCRdb gives TRBD1 as the D gene, but with no DNA this cannot be confirmed. This CDR3 region has 14 residues. The CDR3: CASRLGTAQETQYF.

The chain links TRBV29-1 to TRBJ2-1; TCRdb calls TRBD2, which cannot be checked without DNA. CDR1 is SQVTM and CDR2 is ANQGSEA in the germline V gene. This CDR3 has 16 amino acids. The CDR3 spells CSVEGGRLAVYNEQFF.

The genes are TRBV12-3 or TRBV12-4 and TRBJ2-5; TCRdb reports TRBD2, a call that lacks DNA to check it against. This CDR3 has 14 amino acids. This CDR3 is CASTSSGGQETQYF.

This chain connects TRBV20-1 to TRBJ2-7. Germline V CDR1 and CDR2: DFQATT, SNEGSKA (reference sequence). CDR3 length equals 13 residues. CDR3 residues: CSARFPESYEQYF.

The V call is TRBV29-1, the J call TRBJ1-3. This CDR3 has 13 amino acids. Germline loops: CDR1 SQVTM, CDR2 ANQGSEA. CDR3 region: CSVVLGSGNTIYF. The full variable domain, completed using reference TRBV29-1 and TRBJ1-3, is SAVISQKPSRDICQRGTSLTIQCQVDSQVTMMFWYRQQPGQSLTLIATANQGSEATYESGFVIDKFPISRPNLTFSTLTVSNMSPEDSSIYLCSVVLGSGNTIYFGEGSWLTVV.

This chain uses TRBV24-1 with TRBJ2-4; TCRdb calls TRBD2, which cannot be checked without DNA. Germline loops: CDR1 KGHDR, CDR2 SFDVKD. This CDR3 is built from 15 residues. The CDR3: CATSSSGSGKNIQYF.

The chain uses TRBV5-1 and TRBJ2-1. Germline V gives CDR1 SGHRS, CDR2 YFSETQ. The CDR3 loop spans 15 amino acids. The CDR3 sequence: CASSWGGTLDNEQFF.

The chain uses TRBV20-1 and TRBJ1-5. The V gene's germline CDR1 is DFQATT and CDR2 SNEGSKA (reference sequence). The CDR3 covers 14 residues. CDR3 loop: CSARDPRRNQPQHF.

The V call is TRBV29-1, the J call TRBJ2-1; checking the TCRdb D call of TRBD2 is not possible without DNA. CDR1 and CDR2 from the germline V gene are SQVTM and ANQGSEA. This CDR3 is built from 12 residues. The CDR3 protein is CSVAPSSYEQFF.

The CDR3 protein is CSASGQGDYGYTF. The chain couples TRBV29-1 to TRBJ1-2; TCRdb designates TRBD1, a call that cannot be tested without DNA. Germline loops: CDR1 SQVTM, CDR2 ANQGSEA. CDR3 length equals 13 residues.

The CDR3: CAISEQWKSEDNEQFF. The chain is built from TRBV10-3 and TRBJ2-1; TCRdb indicates TRBD2, and absent DNA this call remains unverified. Germline CDR1 reads ENHRY; CDR2 reads SYGVKD. The CDR3 has 16 residues.

The genes are TRBV18 and TRBJ2-5; TCRdb selects TRBD1, and the lack of DNA leaves this call unchecked. CDR1 is KGHSH and CDR2 is LQKENI in the germline V gene. This CDR3 has 16 residues. CDR3 loop: CASSRTGTRQQETQYF.

V gene TRBV28 combines with J gene TRBJ2-7; TCRdb gives TRBD1 as the D gene, but with no DNA this cannot be confirmed. The CDR3 totals 15 residues. CDR1 MDHEN and CDR2 SYDVKM come from the germline V gene. The CDR3 sequence: CASSRRTGSSYEQYF.

V usage is TRBV5-1 and J usage is TRBJ1-1; lacking DNA, the TRBD1 call made by TCRdb goes unchecked. Germline V gene sequence: CDR1 SGHRS, CDR2 YFSETQ. This CDR3 region has 16 residues. The CDR3 loop is CASSHLESRQGSEAFF.

The V and J genes are TRBV5-5 and TRBJ2-5; the D gene TCRdb calls, TRBD2, cannot be checked with no DNA. The CDR3 sequence is 17 residues long. Germline CDR1 and CDR2: SGHKS and YYEKEE (reference sequence). CDR3 amino acids: CASSQGLAGALGETQYF.

CDR3 amino acids: CASSFRDRNGPIWETQYF. The chain links TRBV6-5 to TRBJ2-5; the TCRdb call, TRBD1, lacks DNA for checking. Germline CDR1 reads MNHEY; CDR2 reads SVGAGI. This CDR3 contains 18 residues.

The rearrangement uses TRBV11-1 and TRBJ2-1; no DNA is available, so the TRBD2 call from TCRdb remains unchecked. CDR3 length equals 13 residues. Germline lookup yields CDR1 SGHAT and CDR2 FQDESV (reference sequence). The CDR3 region is CAIRTSGYNEQFF.

The chain carries TRBV29-1 and TRBJ1-1; TCRdb calls TRBD1, which cannot be checked without DNA. Per germline, CDR1 SQVTM and CDR2 ANQGSEA. The CDR3 contains 14 residues. The CDR3 spells CSVTPPPGNTEAFF.

The CDR3 is CATSDLPGGIYEQYF. The chain combines TRBV24-1 with TRBJ2-7; TCRdb outputs TRBD1, but without DNA this stays unchecked. The CDR3 extends over 15 amino acids. Germline-derived CDR1 and CDR2 are KGHDR and SFDVKD.

The chain employs TRBV6-5 and TRBJ2-5; TCRdb lists TRBD2, though no DNA is available to test this call. CDR1 is MNHEY, CDR2 SVGAGI, per germline. The CDR3 length is 15 residues. The CDR3 loop reads CASSSPAGLQETQYF.